Presented here are 13 T cell receptor beta chains from one specimen sequenced in a study of T cell responses to AZD1222 COVID-19 vaccine. The data were produced by immunoSEQ multiplex PCR, yet TCRdb's version contains in-frame clones alone and is incomplete. The sample consists of under 150,000 clones, 90% to 95% of them appearing once. The source material was peripheral blood, sampled on day 0 of AZD1222 vaccination. The receptors shown here come from an adult in good health.

This chain links TRBV6-6 with TRBJ1-2, with D perhaps matching TRBD1 (5 bases). The germline V gene encodes CDR1 MNHNY and CDR2 SVGAGI (reference sequence). This CDR3 comprises 13 residues. V was trimmed by 3 bases and J by 5 bases, leaving 10 bases between them. In nucleotides, the CDR3 is TGTGCCAGCAGTTATGACAGAGAATATGGCTACACCTTC. Residues: CASSYDREYGYTF.

The chain joins TRBV6-5 to TRBJ2-2; possibly TRBD2 for D (6 bases). V gave up 8 bases and J gave up 6 bases, with 13 bases separating them. CDR3 size: 13 residues. Looked up from germline, CDR1 is MNHEY and CDR2 is SVGAGI. CDR3: CASDSSDPGELFF. CDR3 nucleotide sequence: TGTGCCAGCGATTCTAGCGATCCCGGGGAGCTGTTTTTT.

This clone was detected once. V and J are TRBV7-9 and TRBJ2-3, with D unclear. The CDR3 extends over 11 amino acids. V was shortened by 5 bases and J by 6 bases, with 6 bases between the two germline ends. Germline V gene lookup returns CDR1 SEHNR and CDR2 FQNEAQ (reference sequence). The CDR3 is CASSGRDTQYF. CDR3 DNA: TGTGCCAGCAGCGGAAGGGATACGCAGTATTTT.

The CDR3 DNA follows: TGTGCCAGCAGCCCGCCGACAGGGGGACGCGGCTCCTACGAGCAGTACTTC. It yields the protein CASSPPTGGRGSYEQYF. The V gene is TRBV5-4, the J gene TRBJ2-7, with 9 bases matching TRBD1. The trim removed 4 bases at V and 0 bases at J, leaving 11 bases unmatched. CDR3 size: 17 residues. In germline, CDR1 is SGHNT, CDR2 YYREEE (reference sequence).

This chain joins TRBV6-5 and TRBJ1-5; D gene unclear. This CDR3 is built from 15 residues. CDR1 is MNHEY, CDR2 SVGAGI, per germline. V lost 0 bases, J lost 5 bases, and 11 bases lay in between. CDR3 DNA: TGTGCCAGCAGTTACTCGCGGGGAAGCCATCAGCCCCAGCATTTT. This gives the protein CASSYSRGSHQPQHF.

This rearrangement joins TRBV7-2 to TRBJ2-7; D remains unclear. Germline V gene data show CDR1 as SGHTA and CDR2 as FQGNSA. V dropped 6 bases and J dropped 1 base, with 10 bases sitting between them. The CDR3 contains 13 residues. The CDR3 reads CASRGPSSYEQYF. Written as DNA, the CDR3 is TGTGCCAGCAGGGGCCCAAGTTCCTACGAGCAGTACTTC. Supplemented by reference TRBV7-2 and TRBJ2-7, the full variable domain reads GAGVSQSPSNKVTEKGKDVELRCDPISGHTALYWYRQSLGQGLEFLIYFQGNSAPDKSGLPSDRFSAERTGGSVSTLTIQRTQQEDSAVYLCASRGPSSYEQYFGPGTRLTVT.

For this clone: One end of the junction is discordant with germline, which a read error may explain. V and J are TRBV28 and TRBJ2-7; 11 positions match TRBD2. Germline values: CDR1 MDHEN, CDR2 SYDVKM. CDR3 length: 12 amino acids. The CDR3, as DNA: TGTGCCAGCAGCCTAACTAGCGGGAGAATCGAGTTC. This codes for CASSLTSGRIEF. Looking up the rest from reference TRBV28 and TRBJ2-7 gives the full variable domain: DVKVTQSSRYLVKRTGEKVFLECVQDMDHENMFWYRQDPGLGLRLIYFSYDVKMKEKGDIPEGYSVSREKKERFSLILESASTNQTSMYLCASSLTSGRIEFGPGTRLTVT.

The rearrangement joins TRBV24-1 to TRBJ2-2, with D perhaps matching TRBD1 (6 bases). The CDR3 has 16 residues. V was cut by 4 bases and J by 6 bases, with 17 bases left in between. Looked up from germline, CDR1 is KGHDR and CDR2 is SFDVKD. The CDR3 DNA sequence: TGTGCCACCAGTGACCGACGACTCACAGGGTCCGGGGAGCTGTTTTTT. Translation: CATSDRRLTGSGELFF.

CDR3 nucleotides: TGTGCCAGCAGAGAGACAGGACAGGGGAATTCACCCCTCCACTTT. It specifies CASRETGQGNSPLHF. The V and J genes are TRBV6-4 and TRBJ1-6, with TRBD1 matching over 9 bases. V lost 6 bases, J lost 7 bases, and 7 bases stayed unmatched. This CDR3 region has 15 residues. Germline assignment: CDR1 MRHNA and CDR2 SNTAGT.

The rearrangement joins TRBV2 to TRBJ1-3, with D hard to call. This CDR3 comprises 13 residues. Germline V gene sequence: CDR1 SNHLY, CDR2 FYNNEI. Trimming took 9 bases from V and 2 from J, leaving 11 bases between them. Here the CDR3 reads CARGDPPGNTIYF. CDR3 sequence (DNA): TGTGCCAGGGGCGACCCACCTGGAAACACCATATATTTT. The full variable domain, its missing parts supplied by reference TRBV2 and TRBJ1-3, is EPEVTQTPSHQVTQMGQEVILRCVPISNHLYFYWYRQILGQKVEFLVSFYNNEISEKSEIFDDQFSVERPDGSNFTLKIRSTKLEDSAMYFCARGDPPGNTIYFGEGSWLTVV.

The chain has TRBV28 and TRBJ2-7; D gene unclear. The V gene's germline CDR1 is MDHEN and CDR2 SYDVKM. V lost 5 bases and J lost 0, with 5 bases in between. CDR3 size: 12 residues. CDR3 bases: TGTGCCAGCAGTACCTACTCCTACGAGCAGTACTTC. Residues: CASSTYSYEQYF.

By frequency in the sample, this clone is medium-sized (0.01 to 0.1%). CDR3 in DNA: TGTGCCAGCAGCTCGTACCCCCGGGGACTAGCGTCCGGGGAGGAGCAGTTCTTC. Translating it yields CASSSYPRGLASGEEQFF. This chain connects TRBV11-2 to TRBJ2-1, with 10 bases matching TRBD2. The V segment lost 4 bases and the J segment 10 bases; nucleotides outside the gene matches: 19. Looked up from germline, CDR1 is SGHAT and CDR2 is FQNNGV. This CDR3 comprises 18 residues. The whole variable domain, filled in from reference TRBV11-2 and TRBJ2-1, reads EAGVAQSPRYKIIEKRQSVAFWCNPISGHATLYWYQQILGQGPKLLIQFQNNGVVDDSQLPKDRFSAERLKGVDSTLKIQPAKLEDSAVYLCASSSYPRGLASGEEQFFGPGTRLTVL.

This sequence joins TRBV30 and TRBJ2-1, with 7 bases identical to TRBD2. CDR3 length: 13 amino acids. Germline loops: CDR1 GTSNPN, CDR2 SVGIG (reference sequence). V trimming: 3 bases; J trimming: 4 bases; junction bases outside the gene matches: 3. CDR3 sequence reads: CAWRASGYNEQFF. CDR3 nucleotides: TGTGCCTGGAGGGCTAGCGGTTACAATGAGCAGTTCTTC.